A single sample is the source of the 7 T cell receptor beta chains below, sequenced in a study of cytomegalovirus exposure and HLA in healthy donors. Use of 60 Vbeta and 13 Jbeta primers characterized the PCR. Some clones are missing from TCRdb's copy, which holds only in-frame ones; the method was immunoSEQ multiplex PCR. The sample lists over 100,000 clones, approximately 9% seen once, with roughly 7.2% in the top ten. Sequenced: PBMCs. These receptor sequences come from a woman in her 40s in good health and CMV-seropositive.

The chain employs TRBV10-1 and TRBJ2-5; tentative D call: TRBD1 (6 bases). Between the trimmed V and J ends, which lost 2 bases and 6 bases, there was a span of 10 bases. Germline values: CDR1 WNHNN, CDR2 SYGVQD (reference sequence). The length of the CDR3 is 13 residues. CDR3 in amino acids: CASSENRDKTQYF. The CDR3 bases are TGCGCCAGCAGTGAGAACAGGGATAAGACCCAGTACTTC.

The table lists this clone with a few counts. The genes are TRBV2 and TRBJ2-5; 14 bases align to TRBD2. CDR3 length: 15 amino acids. The V gene's germline CDR1 is SNHLY and CDR2 FYNNEI. The ends lost 3 bases at V and 7 bases at J; junction bases unmatched: 4. DNA of the CDR3: TGTGCCAGCAGTGACCAGACTAGCGGGGGGGGGACCCAGTACTTC. Translation: CASSDQTSGGGTQYF.

J is TRBJ2-3 and V is TRBV9; 14 bases are a match to TRBD2. Germline CDR1 SGDLS, CDR2 YYNGEE. The V segment lost 0 bases and the J segment 0 bases; nucleotides outside the gene matches: 18. This CDR3 contains 23 residues. This CDR3 reads CASSVDPRGLAGALKLSTDTQYF. The CDR3 DNA is TGTGCCAGCAGCGTAGATCCTAGGGGACTAGCGGGGGCCCTAAAACTTAGCACAGATACGCAGTATTTT.

This clone was detected a few times. The chain recombines TRBV6-5 with TRBJ1-6; tentative D call: TRBD1 (6 bases). Trimming stripped 6 bases from V and 9 bases from J, with 15 bases between. The germline CDR1 and CDR2 sequences are MNHEY and SVGAGI. This CDR3 is built from 14 residues. The CDR3 DNA is TGTGCCAGCAGCTTCGGACAGTATGGTTCACCCCTCCACTTT. Amino acid sequence: CASSFGQYGSPLHF.

The chain has TRBV12-5 and TRBJ2-5; D possibly corresponds to TRBD1 (7 bases). The V end was cut by 2 bases, the J end by 5 bases, with 15 bases between. The CDR3 is 15 amino acids. Germline CDR1 is LGHNT and CDR2 is FRNRAP. In DNA form, the CDR3 reads TGTGCTAGTGGTTTGAGAGGGGGCGCGGGGGAGACCCAGTACTTC. Amino acid sequence: CASGLRGGAGETQYF.

A word on this clone: The junction shows a germline mismatch at one end, possibly a read error. The sample contains more than one DNA sequence encoding this CDR3. CDR3 amino acids: CASSVGTDEAFF. The CDR3 DNA follows: TGTGCCAGCAGCGTGGGGACAGACGAAGCCTTCTTT. This chain joins TRBV9 and TRBJ1-1; 7 positions agree with TRBD1. The germline gives CDR1 SGDLS, CDR2 YYNGEE. The CDR3 is 12 residues long.

The gene calls are TRBV5-1 and TRBJ1-1; D is unresolved. Per germline, CDR1 SGHRS and CDR2 YFSETQ. CDR3 size: 15 residues. The germline V and J ends were trimmed by 6 bases and 0 bases, with 15 bases remaining between them. CDR3 bases: TGCGCCAGCAAACGCGGAGGGATGATGAACACTGAAGCTTTCTTT. This translates into CASKRGGMMNTEAFF.